This T cell receptor (beta chain) was profiled in a study of beta chain features in type 1 diabetes. Study outcomes and limitations: Moderate but significant shortening of TCRB CDR3s was recorded in all four CD4+ subsets from Type 1 diabetes patients.

The authors reverse transcribed all of the isolated RNA, so sequencing captured expressed TCRB transcripts. Clones were read by immunoSEQ multiplex PCR, and TCRdb kept only the in-frame ones, dropping some. The profile shows about 710,000 clones, around 15% of them singletons. Purity (above 95%) was reached by all sorted populations. The V gene's germline CDR1 is SGHRS and CDR2 YFSETQ. The CDR3 contains 14 residues. V lost 2 bases and J lost 8, with 14 bases in between. On this clone: The antigen remains undetermined.

The TCR sequence derives from a young man with type 1 diabetes. This chain connects TRBV5-1 to TRBJ2-1, with D possibly TRBD1 on 6 matching bases. The source material was naive CD4+ T cells from blood. The CDR3 bases are TGCGCCAGCAGCTTTCCAGGGGCTCGGGATGAGCAGTTCTTC. It translates to CASSFPGARDEQFF.